Below are 10 T cell receptor beta chains sequenced from a single sample in a study of blood T cell repertoires in COVID-19. Clones were read by immunoSEQ multiplex PCR, and TCRdb kept only the in-frame ones, dropping some. The top ten clones hold 3% of a sample with about 400,000 clones, 85% to 90% of them seen once. Input material: peripheral blood. The receptors here all came from a human donor in a cohort sampled during active COVID-19.

This chain links TRBV5-1 with TRBJ1-2, with unresolved D. CDR1 and CDR2 from the germline V gene are SGHRS and YFSETQ. The CDR3 extends over 15 amino acids. Trimming pared 0 bases from V and 8 bases from J, leaving 17 bases between. CDR3 nucleotides: TGCGCCAGCAGCTTGGCCGGAGGAACTACCGGAGGCTACACCTTC. It yields the protein CASSLAGGTTGGYTF.

The chain carries TRBV10-3 and TRBJ1-5, with D perhaps matching TRBD1 (5 bases). Germline assignment: CDR1 ENHRY and CDR2 SYGVKD. The length of the CDR3 is 16 residues. The V gene lost 11 bases and the J gene lost 0 bases, with 20 bases spanning the gap. This chain's CDR3 is CASQGGGFYSNQPQHF. CDR3 bases: TGTGCCTCCCAGGGAGGAGGCTTTTATAGCAATCAGCCCCAGCATTTT.

The rearrangement links TRBV7-2 to TRBJ2-5, with D unresolved. Germline CDR1 reads SGHTA; CDR2 reads FQGNSA. V was shortened by 5 bases and J by 5 bases, with 6 bases between the two germline ends. The CDR3 loop spans 11 amino acids. The CDR3 DNA reads TGTGCCAGCAGCGCGAGGGAGACCCAGTACTTC. Its protein is CASSARETQYF. Full variable domain (remainder filled in from reference TRBV7-2 and TRBJ2-5): GAGVSQSPSNKVTEKGKDVELRCDPISGHTALYWYRQSLGQGLEFLIYFQGNSAPDKSGLPSDRFSAERTGGSVSTLTIQRTQQEDSAVYLCASSARETQYFGPGTRLLVL.

This clone showed up many times. The chain combines TRBV7-9 with TRBJ2-1; the match to TRBD1 covers 8 bases. Germline-derived CDR1 and CDR2 are SEHNR and FQNEAQ (reference sequence). The CDR3 spans 14 residues. After removal of 5 bases from V and 3 bases from J, the junction contained 3 bases not matched to a gene. This CDR3 is CASSPDRGYNEQFF. In DNA form, the CDR3 reads TGTGCCAGCAGCCCAGACAGGGGCTACAATGAGCAGTTCTTC.

V gene TRBV12-3 or TRBV12-4 combines with J gene TRBJ1-1; D not resolved. The CDR3 loop spans 12 amino acids. Trimming took 1 base from V and 10 from J, leaving 10 bases between them. CDR3 in DNA: TGTGCCAGCAGTTTAGGGAGGCCTCGAGCTTTCTTT. This encodes CASSLGRPRAFF.

The chain recombines TRBV19 with TRBJ1-3, with unresolved D. Trimming removed 0 bases at V and 0 bases at J, with 9 bases between. This CDR3 comprises 16 residues. Germline V lookup: CDR1 LNHDA, CDR2 SQIVND (reference sequence). In DNA, the CDR3 is TGTGCCAGTAGTATAGATCCGGGTGCCTCTGGAAACACCATATATTTT. Its protein product is CASSIDPGASGNTIYF.

The rearrangement links TRBV28 to TRBJ1-6, with 7 bases matching TRBD1. The CDR3 is 14 residues long. Germline assignment: CDR1 MDHEN and CDR2 SYDVKM. With V trimmed by 6 bases and J by 5 bases, 4 bases remained unmatched. This CDR3 reads CASRGGTDNSPLHF. Written as DNA, the CDR3 is TGTGCCAGCAGGGGCGGGACAGATAATTCACCCCTCCACTTT.

The V gene is TRBV3-1 (or the pseudogene TRBV3-2), the J gene TRBJ1-1; 7 bases are shared with TRBD1. CDR3 length: 12 residues. J gave up 9 bases and V 5 bases, and 6 bases lay outside the gene matches. Germline V CDR1 and CDR2: LGHDT, YNNKEL (reference sequence). CDR3 sequence reads: CASSSGTAKAFF. CDR3 DNA sequence: TGTGCCAGCAGCTCAGGGACAGCGAAAGCTTTCTTT.

The chain joins TRBV24-1 to TRBJ1-2; 7 nucleotides align to TRBD1. Germline assignment: CDR1 KGHDR and CDR2 SFDVKD. Trimming took 3 bases from V and 5 from J; bases not matched to a gene: 8. The CDR3 runs to 15 residues. The CDR3 region has the DNA TGTGCCACCAGTGATCCCCGGGACAGTCTATATGGCTACACCTTC. As protein: CATSDPRDSLYGYTF.

The chain joins TRBV5-1 to TRBJ1-1, with D unresolved. The length of the CDR3 is 13 residues. Trimming removed 0 bases from V and 8 bases from J, with 11 bases in between. Looked up from germline, CDR1 is SGHRS and CDR2 is YFSETQ. CDR3 region: CASSLAHESEAFF. In nucleotides, the CDR3 is TGCGCCAGCAGCTTGGCCCATGAGTCCGAAGCTTTCTTT.